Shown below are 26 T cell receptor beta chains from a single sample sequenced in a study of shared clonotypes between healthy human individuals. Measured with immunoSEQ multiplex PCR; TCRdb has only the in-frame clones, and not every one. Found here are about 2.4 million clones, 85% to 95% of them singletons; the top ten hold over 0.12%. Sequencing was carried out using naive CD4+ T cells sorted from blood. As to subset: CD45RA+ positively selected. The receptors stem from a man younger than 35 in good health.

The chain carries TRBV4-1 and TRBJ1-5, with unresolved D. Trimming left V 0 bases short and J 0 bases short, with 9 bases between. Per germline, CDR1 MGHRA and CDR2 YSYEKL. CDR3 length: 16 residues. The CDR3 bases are TGCGCCAGCAGCCAAGAGGTTTTCGGTAGCAATCAGCCCCAGCATTTT. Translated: CASSQEVFGSNQPQHF.

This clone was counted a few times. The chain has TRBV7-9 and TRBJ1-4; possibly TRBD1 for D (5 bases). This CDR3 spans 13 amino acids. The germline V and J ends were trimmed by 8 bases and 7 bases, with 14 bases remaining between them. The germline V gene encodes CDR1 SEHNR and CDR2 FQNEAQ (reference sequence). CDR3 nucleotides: TGTGCCAGCGATCAGGGTGTGGGTGAAAAACTGTTTTTT. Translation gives CASDQGVGEKLFF.

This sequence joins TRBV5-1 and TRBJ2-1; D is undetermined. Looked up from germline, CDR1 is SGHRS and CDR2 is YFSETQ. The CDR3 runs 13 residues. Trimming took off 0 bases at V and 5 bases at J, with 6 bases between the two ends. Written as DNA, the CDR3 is TGCGCCAGCAGCTTGGGTTTTAACAATGAGCAGTTCTTC. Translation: CASSLGFNNEQFF.

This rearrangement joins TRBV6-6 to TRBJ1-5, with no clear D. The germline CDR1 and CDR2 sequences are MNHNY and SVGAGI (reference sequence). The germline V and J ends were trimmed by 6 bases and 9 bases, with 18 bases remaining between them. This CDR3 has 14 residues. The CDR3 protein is CASSKDGQGRPQHF. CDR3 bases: TGTGCCAGCAGCAAGGACGGTCAAGGGCGGCCCCAGCATTTT.

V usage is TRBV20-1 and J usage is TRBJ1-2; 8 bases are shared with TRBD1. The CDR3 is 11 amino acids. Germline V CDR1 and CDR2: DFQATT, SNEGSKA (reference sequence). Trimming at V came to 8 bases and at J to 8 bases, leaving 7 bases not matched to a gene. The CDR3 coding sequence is TGCAGTTCTCGGACAGGGACGGGCTACACCTTC. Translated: CSSRTGTGYTF.

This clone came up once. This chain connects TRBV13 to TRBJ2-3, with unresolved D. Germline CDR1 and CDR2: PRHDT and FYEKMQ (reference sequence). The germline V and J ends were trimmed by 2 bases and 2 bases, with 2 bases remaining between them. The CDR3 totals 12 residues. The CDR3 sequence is CASSLSTDTQYF. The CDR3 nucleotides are TGTGCCAGCAGCTTATCCACAGATACGCAGTATTTT.

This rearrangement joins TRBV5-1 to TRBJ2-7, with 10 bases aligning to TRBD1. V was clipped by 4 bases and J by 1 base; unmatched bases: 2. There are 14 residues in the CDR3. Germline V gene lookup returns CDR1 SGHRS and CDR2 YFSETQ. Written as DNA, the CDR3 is TGCGCCAGCAGCGGGGGACAGGGGTCCTACGAGCAGTACTTC. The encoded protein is CASSGGQGSYEQYF.

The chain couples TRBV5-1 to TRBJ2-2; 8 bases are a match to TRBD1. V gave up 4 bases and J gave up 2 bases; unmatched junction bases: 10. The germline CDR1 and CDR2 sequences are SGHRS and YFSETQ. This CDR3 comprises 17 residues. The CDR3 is CASSPARGLTNTGELFF. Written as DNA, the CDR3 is TGCGCCAGCAGCCCGGCCAGGGGGCTTACAAACACCGGGGAGCTGTTTTTT.

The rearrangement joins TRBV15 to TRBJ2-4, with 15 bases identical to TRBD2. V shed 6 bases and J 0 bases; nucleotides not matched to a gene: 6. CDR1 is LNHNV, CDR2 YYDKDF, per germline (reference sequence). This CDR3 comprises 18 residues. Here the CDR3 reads CATRTGLAGGLAKNIQYF. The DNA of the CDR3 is TGTGCCACCAGAACGGGACTAGCGGGGGGCTTAGCCAAAAACATTCAGTACTTC.

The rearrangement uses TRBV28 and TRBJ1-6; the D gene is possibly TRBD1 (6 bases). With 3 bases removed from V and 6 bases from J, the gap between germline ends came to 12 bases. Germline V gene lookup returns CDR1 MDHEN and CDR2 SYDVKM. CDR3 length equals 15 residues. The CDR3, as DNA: TGTGCCAGCAGTTTTCAGGACAGACTTAATTCACCCCTCCACTTT. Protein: CASSFQDRLNSPLHF.

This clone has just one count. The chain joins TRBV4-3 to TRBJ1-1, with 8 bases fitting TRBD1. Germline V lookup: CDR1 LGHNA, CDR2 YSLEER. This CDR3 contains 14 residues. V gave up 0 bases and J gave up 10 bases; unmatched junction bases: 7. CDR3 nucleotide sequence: TGCGCCAGCAGCCAAGACGGGACAGGAAGAGGAGCTTTCTTT. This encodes CASSQDGTGRGAFF.

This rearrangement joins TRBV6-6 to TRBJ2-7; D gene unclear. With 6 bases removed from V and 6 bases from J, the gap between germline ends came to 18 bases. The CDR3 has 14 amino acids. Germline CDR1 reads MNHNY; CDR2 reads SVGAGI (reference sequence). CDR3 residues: CASSGAGGLGEQYF. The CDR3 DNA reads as TGTGCCAGCAGCGGAGCAGGTGGGTTGGGCGAGCAGTACTTC.

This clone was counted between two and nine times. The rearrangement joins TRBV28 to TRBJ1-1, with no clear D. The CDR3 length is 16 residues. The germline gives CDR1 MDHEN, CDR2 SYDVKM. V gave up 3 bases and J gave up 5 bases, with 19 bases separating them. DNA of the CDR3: TGTGCCAGCAGTTTTGAATATACCAGTATAGCGACTGAAGCTTTCTTT. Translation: CASSFEYTSIATEAFF.

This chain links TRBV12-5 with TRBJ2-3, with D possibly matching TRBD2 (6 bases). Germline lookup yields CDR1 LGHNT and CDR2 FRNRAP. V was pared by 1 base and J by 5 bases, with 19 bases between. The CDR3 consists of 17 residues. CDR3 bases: TGTGCTAGTGGTTTGGGGGTGGACGGGAGAGGCAGAGATACGCAGTATTTT. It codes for CASGLGVDGRGRDTQYF.

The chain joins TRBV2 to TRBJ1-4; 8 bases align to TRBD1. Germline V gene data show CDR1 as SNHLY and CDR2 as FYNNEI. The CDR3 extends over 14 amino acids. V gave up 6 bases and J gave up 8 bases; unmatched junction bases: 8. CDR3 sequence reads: CASRVGTGQEKLFF. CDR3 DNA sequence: TGTGCCAGCAGGGTTGGGACAGGCCAGGAAAAACTGTTTTTT.

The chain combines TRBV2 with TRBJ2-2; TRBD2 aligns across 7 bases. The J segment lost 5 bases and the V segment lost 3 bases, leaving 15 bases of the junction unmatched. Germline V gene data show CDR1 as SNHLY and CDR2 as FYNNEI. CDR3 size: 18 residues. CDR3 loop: CASSDQKPRLASTGELFF. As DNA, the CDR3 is TGTGCCAGCAGTGATCAAAAGCCGCGACTAGCAAGTACCGGGGAGCTGTTTTTT.

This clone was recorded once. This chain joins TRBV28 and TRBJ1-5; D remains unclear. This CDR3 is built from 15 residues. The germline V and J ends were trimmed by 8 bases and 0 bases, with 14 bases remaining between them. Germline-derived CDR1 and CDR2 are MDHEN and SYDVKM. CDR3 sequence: CASLPHEYSNQPQHF. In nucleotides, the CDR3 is TGTGCCAGCTTACCTCACGAGTATAGCAATCAGCCCCAGCATTTT.

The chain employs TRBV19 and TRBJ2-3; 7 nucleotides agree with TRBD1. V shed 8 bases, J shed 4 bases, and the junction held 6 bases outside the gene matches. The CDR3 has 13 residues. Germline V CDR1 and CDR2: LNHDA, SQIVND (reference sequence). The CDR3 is CASVTRGSDTQYF. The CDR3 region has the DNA TGTGCCAGTGTTACCAGGGGGTCAGATACGCAGTATTTT.

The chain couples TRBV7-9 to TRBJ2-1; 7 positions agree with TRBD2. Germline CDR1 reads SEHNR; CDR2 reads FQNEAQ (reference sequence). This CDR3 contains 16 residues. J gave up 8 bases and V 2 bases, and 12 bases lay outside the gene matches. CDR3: CASSLTSAGAADEQFF. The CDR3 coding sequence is TGTGCCAGCAGCTTAACGAGTGCGGGAGCCGCGGATGAGCAGTTCTTC.

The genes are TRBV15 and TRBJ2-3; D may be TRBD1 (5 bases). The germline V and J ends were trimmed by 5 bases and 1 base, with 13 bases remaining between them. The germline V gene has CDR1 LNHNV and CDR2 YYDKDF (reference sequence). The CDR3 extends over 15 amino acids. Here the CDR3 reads CATSGVGVGTDTQYF. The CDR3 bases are TGTGCCACCAGCGGCGTAGGGGTCGGCACAGATACGCAGTATTTT.

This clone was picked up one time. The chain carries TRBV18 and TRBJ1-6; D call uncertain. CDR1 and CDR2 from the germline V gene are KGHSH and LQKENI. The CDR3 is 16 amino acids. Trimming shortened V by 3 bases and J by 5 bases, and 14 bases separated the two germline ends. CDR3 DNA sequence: TGTGCCAGCTCACCCGAGTGGGGAAAGAATAATTCACCCCTCCACTTT. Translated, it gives CASSPEWGKNNSPLHF.

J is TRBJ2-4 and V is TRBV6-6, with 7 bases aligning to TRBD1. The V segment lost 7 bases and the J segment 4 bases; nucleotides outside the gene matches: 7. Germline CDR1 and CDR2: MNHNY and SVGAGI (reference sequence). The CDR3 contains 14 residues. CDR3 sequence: CASTQTGSKNIQYF. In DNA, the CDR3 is TGTGCCAGCACTCAGACAGGGTCTAAAAACATTCAGTACTTC.

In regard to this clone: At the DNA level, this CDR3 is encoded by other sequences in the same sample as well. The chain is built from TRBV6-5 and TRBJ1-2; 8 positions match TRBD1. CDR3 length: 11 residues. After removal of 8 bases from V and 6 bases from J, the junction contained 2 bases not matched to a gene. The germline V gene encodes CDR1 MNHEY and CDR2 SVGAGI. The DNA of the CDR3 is TGTGCCAGCTCAGGGGGCAATGGCTACACCTTC. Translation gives CASSGGNGYTF.

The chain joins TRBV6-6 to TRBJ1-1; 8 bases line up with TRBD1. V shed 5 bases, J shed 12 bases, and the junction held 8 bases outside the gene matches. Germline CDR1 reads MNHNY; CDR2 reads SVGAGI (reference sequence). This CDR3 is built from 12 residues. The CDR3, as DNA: TGTGCCAGCAGTCCAGGACAGGGTGGAACTTTCTTT. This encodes CASSPGQGGTFF.

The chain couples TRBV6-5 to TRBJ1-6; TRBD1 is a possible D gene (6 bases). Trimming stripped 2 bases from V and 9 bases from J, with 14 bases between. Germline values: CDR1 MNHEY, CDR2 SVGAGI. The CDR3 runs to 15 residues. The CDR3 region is CASSYDPGGASPLHF. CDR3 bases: TGTGCCAGCAGTTACGACCCTGGGGGGGCTTCACCCCTCCACTTT.

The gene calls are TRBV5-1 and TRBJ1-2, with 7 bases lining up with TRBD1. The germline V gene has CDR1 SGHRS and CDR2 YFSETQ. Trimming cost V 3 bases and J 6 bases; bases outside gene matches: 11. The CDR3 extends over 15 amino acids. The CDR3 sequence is CASSSSQGGSHGYTF. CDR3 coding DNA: TGCGCCAGCAGCTCGTCCCAGGGGGGGTCGCATGGCTACACCTTC.